These 26 T cell receptor beta chains originate from one sample sequenced in a study of T-cell memory formation after mild COVID-19. MiXCR, applied by TCRdb to the 5' RACE reads, yields one record per CDR3 protein. Of 450,000 to 700,000 distinct CDR3 sequences listed, about 20% are singletons. Sequences were obtained from PBMCs or a T cell subset sorted from them (not recorded which). The receptors originated from an adult woman who had mild COVID-19 (a few samples of this study predate the infection). Cell type and time point are not known.

This chain connects TRBV3-1 to TRBJ2-7; D call uncertain. Germline V gene data show CDR1 as LGHDT and CDR2 as YNNKEL (reference sequence). V was pared by 0 bases and J by 0 bases, with 9 bases between. The CDR3 totals 15 residues. The DNA for the CDR3 is TGTGCCAGCAGCCAAGATGGGTTGTACTCCTACGAGCAGTACTTC. Translating gives CASSQDGLYSYEQYF.

This clonotype has a handful of counts. The chain has TRBV14 and TRBJ2-1; 13 bases line up with TRBD2. The CDR3 consists of 16 residues. CDR1 and CDR2 (germline): SGHDN, FVKESK. The ends lost 4 bases at V and 5 bases at J; junction bases unmatched: 5. CDR3 sequence reads: CASSPLGLAGDNEQFF. The CDR3 DNA is TGTGCCAGCAGCCCCTTAGGACTAGCGGGAGACAATGAGCAGTTCTTC.

This clonotype was detected a few times. V and J are TRBV12-3 or TRBV12-4 and TRBJ1-2; D is possibly TRBD1 (5 bases). Trimming stripped 3 bases from V and 6 bases from J, with 14 bases between. The CDR3 length is 14 residues. The CDR3 region has the DNA TGTGCCAGCAGTTTTCGGGGGGTCCGAGATGGCTACACCTTC. It specifies CASSFRGVRDGYTF.

The chain uses TRBV10-2 and TRBJ2-5, with no clear D. CDR3 length: 10 residues. V gave up 7 bases and J gave up 5 bases, with 5 bases separating them. CDR1 is WSHSY, CDR2 SAAADI, per germline. CDR3 bases: TGCGCCAGCACGTCGGAGACCCAGTACTTC. Its protein is CASTSETQYF.

The rearrangement joins TRBV5-6 to TRBJ2-3; maybe TRBD1 (6 bases). Deletions cut 0 bases from V and 1 base from J, with 9 bases between. CDR1 is SGHDT, CDR2 YYEEEE, per germline. CDR3 size: 15 residues. CDR3 bases: TGTGCCAGCAGCTTGGTGGGACATGGCACAGATACGCAGTATTTT. It translates to CASSLVGHGTDTQYF.

This clonotype was counted many times. CDR3 in DNA: TGTGCCAGCAGTTACTCGACAGGGGCCTACGAGCAGTACTTC. Amino acid sequence: CASSYSTGAYEQYF. The chain employs TRBV6-2 or TRBV6-3 and TRBJ2-7; 8 bases match TRBD1. This CDR3 spans 14 amino acids. Germline CDR1 is MNHEY and CDR2 is SVGEGT. V dropped 0 bases and J dropped 2; count of bases not matched to a gene: 0.

The chain joins TRBV24-1 to TRBJ2-3, with TRBD2 identical over 7 bases. The trim removed 7 bases at V and 1 base at J, leaving 4 bases unmatched. Germline values: CDR1 KGHDR, CDR2 SFDVKD. This CDR3 has 14 residues. The CDR3 region is CATRGRGGTDTQYF. The CDR3 DNA sequence: TGTGCCACCAGGGGACGGGGGGGCACAGATACGCAGTATTTT.

This chain connects TRBV12-3 or TRBV12-4 to TRBJ1-2; D unresolved. The V end was cut by 3 bases, the J end by 1 base, with 9 bases between. The CDR3 spans 14 residues. The CDR3, as DNA: TGTGCCAGCAGTTTGGTTCTGATTAACTATGGCTACACCTTC. It specifies CASSLVLINYGYTF.

The table lists this clonotype with many counts. As DNA, the CDR3 is TGCGCCAGCAGCTTGGTAGGGGGCGATGAGCAGTTCTTC. Its protein product is CASSLVGGDEQFF. The chain has TRBV5-1 and TRBJ2-1; TRBD1 aligns across 7 bases. After removal of 0 bases from V and 8 bases from J, the junction contained 2 bases not matched to a gene. In germline, CDR1 is SGHRS, CDR2 YFSETQ. The CDR3 extends over 13 amino acids.

The rearrangement uses TRBV28 and TRBJ1-1; D is unclear. This CDR3 is 16 amino acids long. Germline V gives CDR1 MDHEN, CDR2 SYDVKM. The V gene lost 5 bases and the J gene lost 0 bases, with 16 bases spanning the gap. The CDR3 sequence: CASSPWTDLMNTEAFF. CDR3 nucleotide sequence: TGTGCCAGCAGTCCTTGGACGGATCTGATGAACACTGAAGCTTTCTTT.

This clonotype has ten or more counts. V gene TRBV12-3 or TRBV12-4 combines with J gene TRBJ2-5; D might be TRBD1 (5 bases). This CDR3 comprises 12 residues. V was cut by 5 bases and J by 11 bases, with 15 bases left in between. CDR3 sequence reads: CASSPRVGAQYF. In DNA form, the CDR3 reads TGTGCCAGCAGTCCGAGAGTTGGGGCTCAGTACTTC.

The chain has TRBV4-3 and TRBJ2-5, with 8 bases lining up with TRBD1. With V trimmed by 0 bases and J by 5 bases, 5 bases remained unmatched. Per the germline V gene, CDR1 is LGHNA and CDR2 is YSLEER. The CDR3 runs 15 residues. The CDR3 region has the DNA TGCGCCAGCAGCCAAGATTCAGGGGGCGGCGAGACCCAGTACTTC. It codes for CASSQDSGGGETQYF.

There are many counts of this clonotype. The genes are TRBV5-1 and TRBJ2-7; D gene unclear. This CDR3 has 15 residues. CDR1 and CDR2 (germline): SGHRS, YFSETQ. V lost 4 bases, J lost 5 bases, and 19 bases lay in between. CDR3 bases: TGCGCCAGCAGCCCGTCGGACGGAGTTGGGGACGAGCAGTACTTC. It translates to CASSPSDGVGDEQYF.

This chain connects TRBV7-9 to TRBJ1-2; D not certain. This CDR3 is built from 15 residues. The V end was cut by 5 bases, the J end by 2 bases, with 15 bases between. From germline, CDR1 is SEHNR and CDR2 FQNEAQ (reference sequence). CDR3 residues: CASSQPTAGNYGYTF. The CDR3, as DNA: TGTGCCAGCAGCCAACCGACGGCCGGCAACTATGGCTACACCTTC.

This clonotype was seen a few times. The CDR3 DNA sequence: TGTGCCAGCAGCGGAAGGGTCCCAGAGACCCAGTACTTC. Protein: CASSGRVPETQYF. The rearrangement uses TRBV7-9 and TRBJ2-5; D is ambiguous. V lost 5 bases, J lost 4 bases, and 11 bases lay in between. This CDR3 is built from 13 residues. CDR1 is SEHNR, CDR2 FQNEAQ, per germline (reference sequence).

This clonotype occurred a few times. The gene calls are TRBV6-1 and TRBJ1-5; no clear D. V lost 0 bases and J 7 bases, leaving 10 bases between the germline ends. Germline V gives CDR1 MNHNS, CDR2 SASEGT. The CDR3 is 14 amino acids. The DNA of the CDR3 is TGTGCCAGCAGTGAAGCGCTCCGGCCACAGCCCCAGCATTTT. This sequence encodes CASSEALRPQPQHF.

J is TRBJ2-7 and V is TRBV28; no definite D call. The CDR3 loop spans 15 amino acids. Deletions cut 6 bases from V and 2 bases from J, with 17 bases between. Germline V CDR1 and CDR2: MDHEN, SYDVKM. The CDR3 sequence is CASRKGWITTYEQYF. Here the CDR3 DNA reads TGTGCCAGCAGAAAAGGATGGATCACGACCTACGAGCAGTACTTC.

V and J are TRBV18 and TRBJ1-3; maybe TRBD1 (6 bases). In germline, CDR1 is KGHSH, CDR2 LQKENI. This CDR3 region has 17 residues. Trimming removed 2 bases at V and 0 bases at J, with 14 bases between. As DNA, the CDR3 is TGTGCCAGCTCACCAACCGGGGACACCAGCTCTGGAAACACCATATATTTT. It encodes CASSPTGDTSSGNTIYF.

This clonotype was recorded a few times. The chain carries TRBV15 and TRBJ2-5; D not resolved. The CDR3 is made up of 14 amino acids. V gave up 4 bases and J gave up 7 bases, with 16 bases separating them. CDR1 and CDR2 (germline): LNHNV, YYDKDF (reference sequence). CDR3 in amino acids: CATSTHSDGLTQYF. For the CDR3, the DNA is TGTGCCACCAGCACCCACTCGGACGGTTTGACCCAGTACTTC.

Only a few counts were recorded for this clonotype. CDR3 residues: CASSFPSRLYEQYF. In DNA, the CDR3 is TGTGCCAGCAGTTTTCCCAGCAGATTATACGAGCAGTACTTC. V usage is TRBV12-3 or TRBV12-4 and J usage is TRBJ2-7; D uncertain. Trimming took 3 bases from V and 4 from J, leaving 13 bases between them. CDR3 length: 14 amino acids.

The V call is TRBV30, the J call TRBJ2-3, with TRBD2 matching 8 bases. The trim removed 0 bases at V and 3 bases at J, leaving 5 bases unmatched. The CDR3 spans 15 residues. The germline CDR1 and CDR2 sequences are GTSNPN and SVGIG (reference sequence). The CDR3 region has the DNA TGTGCCTGGAGTGTACTAGCTAGCGGGACAGATACGCAGTATTTT. Its protein is CAWSVLASGTDTQYF.

The CDR3 sequence: CACGRQNYGYTF. CDR3 sequence (DNA): TGTGCCTGCGGAAGACAGAACTATGGCTACACCTTC. V usage is TRBV6-5 and J usage is TRBJ1-2, with D possibly being TRBD1 (5 bases). The CDR3 is 12 amino acids. Germline V CDR1 and CDR2: MNHEY, SVGAGI. V lost 11 bases and J 2 bases, leaving 12 bases between the germline ends.

In its sample, this clonotype was seen a few times. The rearrangement uses TRBV3-1 and TRBJ2-2; no clear D gene. The germline V gene has CDR1 LGHDT and CDR2 YNNKEL (reference sequence). This CDR3 region has 15 residues. Trimming stripped 4 bases from V and 3 bases from J, with 12 bases between. Here the CDR3 reads CASSPLLRDTGELFF. Here the CDR3 DNA reads TGTGCCAGCAGCCCGCTTTTAAGGGACACCGGGGAGCTGTTTTTT.

This clonotype came up a few times. The rearrangement joins TRBV7-9 to TRBJ2-7; 9 bases align to TRBD1. CDR3 length: 17 residues. The ends lost 5 bases at V and 1 base at J; junction bases unmatched: 12. Germline lookup yields CDR1 SEHNR and CDR2 FQNEAQ (reference sequence). Here the CDR3 reads CASSPRIRQGDSYEQYF. The CDR3, as DNA: TGTGCCAGCAGCCCGAGAATTAGACAGGGGGATTCCTACGAGCAGTACTTC.

This clonotype was detected a few times. This chain links TRBV2 with TRBJ1-2; no firm D call. CDR1 SNHLY and CDR2 FYNNEI come from the germline V gene. The CDR3 extends over 16 amino acids. Trimming took off 4 bases at V and 4 bases at J, with 19 bases between the two ends. The CDR3 spells CASSVPVRGWAYGYTF. For the CDR3, the DNA is TGTGCCAGCAGTGTCCCGGTTCGGGGTTGGGCCTATGGCTACACCTTC. Together with reference TRBV2 and TRBJ1-2, the CDR3 gives the full variable domain: EPEVTQTPSHQVTQMGQEVILRCVPISNHLYFYWYRQILGQKVEFLVSFYNNEISEKSEIFDDQFSVERPDGSNFTLKIRSTKLEDSAMYFCASSVPVRGWAYGYTFGSGTRLTVV.

V usage is TRBV7-7 and J usage is TRBJ2-3; D perhaps matches TRBD1 (6 bases). Germline V gene data show CDR1 as SSHAT and CDR2 as FNYEAQ (reference sequence). The CDR3 extends over 13 amino acids. V was cut by 1 base and J by 5 bases, with 7 bases left in between. This chain's CDR3 is CASSLEQGDTQYF. The CDR3 DNA follows: TGTGCCAGCAGCTTAGAACAGGGAGATACGCAGTATTTT.